This paragraph covers one TCR beta chain sequence. This entry is derived from a study of early T cells in non-severe SARS-CoV-2 infection. In TCRdb, the 5' RACE reads were re-called with MiXCR into one record per CDR3 protein. The repertoire holds 70,000 to 85,000 distinct CDR3 sequences, with 10% to 15% as singletons. This TCR was recovered from an adult who was a healthcare worker with PCR-confirmed SARS-CoV-2 infection or an uninfected control (not recorded which). Sequenced: whole blood.

The CDR3 sequence is CASSPFGDQPQHF. CDR3 sequence (DNA): TGTGCCAGCAGCCCCTTTGGAGATCAGCCCCAGCATTTT. The V and J genes are TRBV6-2 or TRBV6-3 and TRBJ1-5, with D unclear. CDR3 length: 13 residues. The ends were cut back, 6 bases at V and 5 bases at J, with 11 bases in the middle. Looked up from germline, CDR1 is MNHEY and CDR2 is SVGEGT.